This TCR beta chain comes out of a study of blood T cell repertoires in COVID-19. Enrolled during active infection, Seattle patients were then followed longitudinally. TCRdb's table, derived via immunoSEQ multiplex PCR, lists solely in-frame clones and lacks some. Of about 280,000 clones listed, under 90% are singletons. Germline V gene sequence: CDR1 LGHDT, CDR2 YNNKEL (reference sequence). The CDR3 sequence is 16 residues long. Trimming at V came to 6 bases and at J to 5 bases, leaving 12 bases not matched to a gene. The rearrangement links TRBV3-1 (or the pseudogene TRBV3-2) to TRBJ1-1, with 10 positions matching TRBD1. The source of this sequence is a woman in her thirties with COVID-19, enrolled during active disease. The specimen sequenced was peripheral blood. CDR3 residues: CASSRGDRGRGTEAFF. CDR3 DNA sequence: TGTGCCAGCAGTCGGGGGGACAGGGGCCGGGGAACTGAAGCTTTCTTT.